This is a list of T cell receptor beta chains from one sample in a study of shared clonotypes between healthy human individuals. The table came from immunoSEQ multiplex PCR; TCRdb's copy has only in-frame clones and leaves some out. The sample shows over a million clones, 70% to 80% of them seen only once. Sequenced material: memory CD4+ T cells from PBMCs. The receptors stem from a young man in good health. Some clones in this sample may be carry-over from other donors' samples. Both conserved end residues are part of each CDR3. A D gene is named only where the DNA matches it firmly. The size field is filled for only some rows; it gives once, few, many or a size class.

j_call clone_size v_call d_call cdr3_nt cdr3_aa
TRBJ2-1 few TRBV2 NA TGTGCCAGCAATAAACAGGGTGCAGATAGCGGTATGTCTGCTGAGCAGTTCTTC CASNKQGADSGMSAEQFF
TRBJ1-5 NA TRBV4-1 NA TGCGCCAGCAGCCAAGAAATCGGTCTCTCTCTGAATCAGCCCCAGCATTTT CASSQEIGLSLNQPQHF
TRBJ1-2 NA TRBV2 NA TGTGTCGGGGCCCCAGGCCCCTATGGCTACACCTTC CVGAPGPYGYTF
TRBJ2-5 NA TRBV7-9 NA TGTGCCAGCAGCTTAGATAGACACCAAGAGACCCAGTACTTC CASSLDRHQETQYF
TRBJ2-5 once TRBV25-1 TRBD2 TGTGCCAGCAGTGACCTAGCGGGAGAAGAGACCCAGTACTTC CASSDLAGEETQYF
TRBJ1-2 many TRBV7-8 NA TGTGCCAGCAGCTTAGTGGTAAGGCCGGACGCCAACTATGGCTACACCTTC CASSLVVRPDANYGYTF
TRBJ1-2 NA TRBV4-3 NA TGCGCCAGCGGACGGACCCTCCAGGGAGGCGGCTACACCTTC CASGRTLQGGGYTF
TRBJ1-5 once TRBV28 NA TGTGCCAGCAGCCCTGGAGGGGGGGAACAGCCCCAGCATTTT CASSPGGGEQPQHF
TRBJ1-4 few TRBV6-1 NA TGTGCCAGCAGTGAACAGTGGAAACTGTTTTTT CASSEQWKLFF
TRBJ2-1 few TRBV15 NA TGTGCCACCAGCCTGCAGGCCCTGGGCTCCTACAATGAGCAGTTCTTC CATSLQALGSYNEQFF
TRBJ1-1 NA TRBV14 TRBD1 TGTGCCAGCAGCCAACAGGGGGCCGGGAACACTGAAGCTTTCTTT CASSQQGAGNTEAFF
TRBJ2-3 few TRBV28 NA TGTGCCAGCAGTTCCTCACGGGGAGATACGCAGTATTTT CASSSSRGDTQYF
TRBJ2-2 NA TRBV7-3 NA TGTGCCAGCAGCTGGGGACTGAACACCGGGGAGCTGTTTTTT CASSWGLNTGELFF
TRBJ2-3 NA TRBV5-4 NA TGTGCCAGCAGCTTGGCCGGGAACACAGATACGCAGTATTTT CASSLAGNTDTQYF
TRBJ1-1 NA TRBV19 TRBD1 TGTGCCAGTAGTAAGGACAGGGTCGCCACTGAAGCTTTCTTT CASSKDRVATEAFF
TRBJ2-3 few TRBV5-4 TRBD2 TGTGCCAGCAGCGATTCTGCGGGAGCCCCCACAGATACGCAGTATTTT CASSDSAGAPTDTQYF
TRBJ1-1 few TRBV9 NA TGTGCCAGCAGCCCGAGAGGGTTGTCTGAAGCTTTCTTT CASSPRGLSEAFF
TRBJ2-1 NA TRBV25-1 NA TGTGCCAGCAGTCCACCGCTGGCGCATTCCTACAATGAGCAGTTCTTC CASSPPLAHSYNEQFF
TRBJ2-7 NA TRBV30 NA TGTGCCTTGGACCTAGGGGGCTACGAGCAGTACTTC CALDLGGYEQYF
TRBJ2-1 NA TRBV10-2 TRBD2 TGCGCCAGCAGCGGACTAGCACAAAGCGCAAATGAGCAGTTCTTC CASSGLAQSANEQFF
TRBJ2-5 NA TRBV27 NA TGTGCCAGCAGTACAGGGTGGGTAGGAGAGACCCAGTACTTC CASSTGWVGETQYF
TRBJ1-1 NA TRBV5-6 NA TGTGCCAGCAGCTCAGCTCGCGGCGGGAACACTGAAGCTTTCTTT CASSSARGGNTEAFF
TRBJ2-5 NA TRBV5-1 TRBD2 TGCGCCAGCAGCAAGGCGGGGGGGCGCCAAGAGACCCAGTACTTC CASSKAGGRQETQYF
TRBJ1-1 NA TRBV30 NA TGTGCCTGGAGGAACATGAACACTGAAGCTTTCTTT CAWRNMNTEAFF
TRBJ1-1 NA TRBV10-3 NA TGTGCCATCCAACAGGGCGTAAACACTGAAGCTTTCTTT CAIQQGVNTEAFF
TRBJ2-5 NA TRBV28 NA TGTGCCAGCAAGCAGGGGATAAAGACCCAGTACTTC CASKQGIKTQYF
TRBJ1-2 once TRBV7-8 NA TGTGCCAGCAGCCCTCCCCCGGTAGGGGGACCATACTATGGCTACACCTTC CASSPPPVGGPYYGYTF
TRBJ2-2 once TRBV27 TRBD1 TGTGCCAGCAGTCGGGACAGGAGGACCGGGGAGCTGTTTTTT CASSRDRRTGELFF
TRBJ2-7 NA TRBV6-5 NA TGTGCCAGCAGTTACGACCGGGATTCCTACGAGCAGTACTTC CASSYDRDSYEQYF
TRBJ1-1 NA TRBV7-3 NA TGTGCCAGCAGCCGCACCGGAGGTGGCACTGAAGCTTTCTTT CASSRTGGGTEAFF
TRBJ1-1 NA TRBV4-3 NA TGCGCCAGCAGCCAAGATGACGGCAGGCCCTTGGGCACTGAAGCTTTCTTT CASSQDDGRPLGTEAFF
TRBJ1-4 NA TRBV28 TRBD1 TGTGCCAGCAGTCCACAGACAGGGGCGGACGAAAAACTGTTTTTT CASSPQTGADEKLFF
TRBJ2-3 NA TRBV4-1 NA TGCGCCAGCAGCCAAGCGGAATCAAGGGCAGATACGCAGTATTTT CASSQAESRADTQYF
TRBJ2-1 NA TRBV6-6 NA TGTGCCAGCAGTTACATAGGAAACTACCTCAATGAGCAGTTCTTC CASSYIGNYLNEQFF